The clone carrying this T cell receptor (beta chain) has a count of ten or more. Antigen unknown. The data stem from a study of PD-1 blockade in mismatch repair-deficient tumors. Study background: Enrolled 2013-2016, patients had progressing, pretreated mismatch repair-deficient cancers of about a dozen types. Findings and caveats of the study: Rapid post-treatment expansion, then contraction, generally preceding radiologic response, marked tumor-resident clones.

The repertoire was sequenced with immunoSEQ multiplex PCR; TCRdb's copy has only in-frame clones and lacks some. The sample includes tens of thousands of clones, 70% to 80% of them seen just once. Germline CDR1 and CDR2: SGHRS and YFSETQ. The CDR3 has 15 residues. V was pared by 5 bases and J by 7 bases, with 22 bases between. The starting material was peripheral blood, obtained 4 weeks after starting pembrolizumab. The chain uses TRBV5-1 and TRBJ2-7; D might be TRBD2 (6 bases). This clonotype originated in an adult with mismatch repair-deficient cancer. DNA for the CDR3: TGCGCCAGCAGGGGGGGACTCCAAGGTGTCGGGGAGCAGTACTTC. This codes for CASRGGLQGVGEQYF. The whole variable domain, filled in from reference TRBV5-1 and TRBJ2-7, reads KAGVTQTPRYLIKTRGQQVTLSCSPISGHRSVSWYQQTPGQGLQFLFEYFSETQRNKGNFPGRFSGRQFSNSRSEMNVSTLELGDSALYLCASRGGLQGVGEQYFGPGTRLTVT.